Below are 8 T cell receptor beta chains sequenced from a single sample in a study of T cell responses to AZD1222 COVID-19 vaccine. Clones were sequenced by immunoSEQ multiplex PCR, and TCRdb holds only the in-frame ones, with some missing. The table has fewer than 90,000 clones, about 90% seen once. This specimen consisted of peripheral blood, obtained 28 days after the second AZD1222 dose. The receptors originated from an adult who received the AZD1222 COVID-19 vaccine.

V gene TRBV6-6 combines with J gene TRBJ2-7, with TRBD1 matching 10 bases. Germline values: CDR1 MNHNY, CDR2 SVGAGI (reference sequence). The CDR3 covers 15 residues. The V and J ends lost 6 bases and 1 base, in that order; junction bases with no gene match: 6. The CDR3 reads CASRTGTGASYEQYF. CDR3 in DNA: TGTGCCAGCAGAACCGGGACAGGGGCGTCCTACGAGCAGTACTTC.

The chain combines TRBV6-4 with TRBJ1-2, with no clear D. There are 12 residues in the CDR3. The V gene's germline CDR1 is MRHNA and CDR2 SNTAGT. V was clipped by 9 bases and J by 3 bases, with 11 bases between them. The CDR3, as DNA: TGTGCCAGGGAGGGCGCGGACTATGGCTACACCTTC. It is translated as CAREGADYGYTF.

The rearrangement uses TRBV6-5 and TRBJ2-7; D unresolved. The germline gives CDR1 MNHEY, CDR2 SVGAGI. Trimming took 6 bases from V and 2 from J, leaving 5 bases between them. The CDR3 consists of 11 residues. CDR3 nucleotides: TGTGCCAGCAGCACACCCTACGAGCAGTACTTC. Protein product: CASSTPYEQYF.

The chain employs TRBV18 and TRBJ2-7, with a possible D match to TRBD2 (6 bases). V gave up 3 bases and J gave up 1 base, with 13 bases separating them. The CDR3 is made up of 15 amino acids. Germline CDR1 is KGHSH and CDR2 is LQKENI. The CDR3 nucleotides are TGTGCCAGCTCACCGGGGACTCCACAATCCTACGAGCAGTACTTC. Amino acid sequence: CASSPGTPQSYEQYF.

The chain employs TRBV15 and TRBJ2-7, with 10 bases identical to TRBD2. Germline CDR1 and CDR2: LNHNV and YYDKDF (reference sequence). The trim removed 4 bases at V and 0 bases at J, leaving 6 bases unmatched. The CDR3 spans 16 residues. In nucleotides, the CDR3 is TGTGCCACCAGCACTACTAGCGGGGACTTCTCCTACGAGCAGTACTTC. It is translated as CATSTTSGDFSYEQYF. The variable domain in full, with the rest retrieved from reference TRBV15 and TRBJ2-7, is DAMVIQNPRYQVTQFGKPVTLSCSQTLNHNVMYWYQQKSSQAPKLLFHYYDKDFNNEADTPDNFQSRRPNTSFCFLDIRSPGLGDTAMYLCATSTTSGDFSYEQYFGPGTRLTVT.

This clone was recorded once. The chain is built from TRBV28 and TRBJ1-1; a possible D gene is TRBD1 (5 bases). The CDR3 runs to 15 residues. Trimming shortened V by 7 bases and J by 0 bases, and 15 bases separated the two germline ends. The germline V gene encodes CDR1 MDHEN and CDR2 SYDVKM. The CDR3 DNA reads TGTGCCAGCACCACCCCGAGCAGGGTGAACACTGAAGCTTTCTTT. It codes for CASTTPSRVNTEAFF.

The chain combines TRBV19 with TRBJ1-1; TRBD1 aligns across 10 bases. The CDR3 length is 16 residues. Trimming at V came to 5 bases and at J to 3 bases, leaving 9 bases not matched to a gene. The germline V gene encodes CDR1 LNHDA and CDR2 SQIVND (reference sequence). CDR3 DNA sequence: TGTGCCAGTAGTCCCCAGACAGGGGGCAAGGACACTGAAGCTTTCTTT. The encoded protein is CASSPQTGGKDTEAFF.

This clone occurred a few times. V gene TRBV7-8 combines with J gene TRBJ1-1, with a possible D match to TRBD1 (5 bases). CDR3 length equals 13 residues. V was trimmed by 4 bases and J by 6 bases, leaving 12 bases between them. The germline CDR1 and CDR2 sequences are SGHVS and FQNEAQ. Written as DNA, the CDR3 is TGTGCCAGCAGCTCACACGCAGGGTCTGAAGCTTTCTTT. It specifies CASSSHAGSEAFF.